This is a list of T cell receptor beta chains from one sample in a study of blood T cell repertoires in COVID-19. Here immunoSEQ multiplex PCR was the method, and the copy in TCRdb shows in-frame clones only, minus some. The data hold 110,000 to 150,000 clones, with 75% to 90% observed a single time. The source material was peripheral blood. The source is a man between 65 and 79 years old who had recovered from COVID-19. CDR3s include the opening cysteine and the closing phenylalanine or tryptophan. Only part of the rows carry a size: once, few, many, or a class if the clone is expanded.

V	size	J	CDR3
TRBV5-1	-	TRBJ2-6	CASSPGQAGANVLTF
TRBV10-3	-	TRBJ1-1	CAISAGWRRNTEAFF
TRBV24-1	-	TRBJ2-1	CATSDDRQANEQFF
TRBV29-1	-	TRBJ2-1	CSVELSSGRAYNEQFF
TRBV4-1	-	TRBJ1-5	CASSLQRDTSNQPQHF
TRBV11-2	-	TRBJ2-3	CASSLTGLGTDTQYF
TRBV9	-	TRBJ2-1	CASSPGWDSPYNEQFF
TRBV6-5	-	TRBJ1-5	CASISGAEGQPQHF
TRBV7-2	-	TRBJ2-3	CASSLDRTSGNTDTQYF
TRBV5-1	few	TRBJ2-2	CASSLDGTSHTGELFF
TRBV30	-	TRBJ2-7	CAVLGGSGREQYF
TRBV18	few	TRBJ2-3	CASSPPVQEGQYF
TRBV5-6	once	TRBJ2-1	CASSMMGGYNEQFF
TRBV5-1	few	TRBJ1-1	CASSPEGSGYTEAFF
TRBV18	-	TRBJ2-1	CASSEGRDNEQFF
TRBV6-7	once	TRBJ2-7	CASTKTGGDRNYEQYF
TRBV30	once	TRBJ2-7	CAWSPRQGNEQYF
TRBV29-1	-	TRBJ2-3	CSAMSGRATDTQYF
TRBV30	-	TRBJ1-1	CAWRQRANTEAFF
TRBV5-8	-	TRBJ1-1	CASSLVVWGRFGLNTEAFF
TRBV7-9	-	TRBJ1-3	CASSLATGNTIYF
TRBV10-1	many	TRBJ2-1	CASSALAGGNNEQFF
TRBV9	-	TRBJ2-5	CASSPRPGIQETQYF
TRBV30	-	TRBJ1-2	CAWNLKTGNYGYTF
TRBV30	-	TRBJ2-7	CAWSVANYEQYF
TRBV28	once	TRBJ2-1	CASTTAGAGEGYNEQFF
TRBV7-2	-	TRBJ2-7	CASSLDVSGGEQYF
TRBV7-9	-	TRBJ2-5	CASSPSGTSGSETQYF
TRBV11-3	-	TRBJ2-7	CASSLRGGIGEQYF
TRBV19	-	TRBJ2-1	CASSTQGTYNEQFF
TRBV9	-	TRBJ1-2	CASSVHEKGVFGYTF
TRBV4-1	-	TRBJ2-2	CASSQILAGVRELFF
TRBV7-9	-	TRBJ1-1	CASSLGRNTEAFF
TRBV23-1	-	TRBJ2-7	CASSQGQGTYEQYF
TRBV7-6	-	TRBJ1-1	CASSLGPGTGSMNTEAFF
TRBV3-1/TRBV3-2	-	TRBJ1-1	CASSQVGGPNTEAFF
TRBV12-3/TRBV12-4	-	TRBJ1-1	CASSLKGLAFF
TRBV3-1/TRBV3-2	once	TRBJ1-2	CASSPRTGKGYTF
TRBV5-1	-	TRBJ2-7	CASSQDGSSYEQYF
TRBV7-8	-	TRBJ2-7	CASRVPPEVEQYF
TRBV7-9	-	TRBJ1-6	CASRSPSSYNSPLHF
TRBV2	-	TRBJ2-2	CASEPTSGGNTGELFF
TRBV6-2/TRBV6-3	-	TRBJ2-2	CASSYWETANTGELFF
TRBV6-5	-	TRBJ1-1	CATKGGGEAFF
TRBV5-4	-	TRBJ2-7	CASSSIGESYEQYF
TRBV4-1	-	TRBJ2-7	CASSQAESSYEQYF
TRBV11-3	once	TRBJ2-5	CASSSTSGETQYF
TRBV7-9	once	TRBJ2-1	CASSMRTSGDNEQFF
TRBV5-8	-	TRBJ2-1	CASSASRTAYNEQFF
TRBV27	-	TRBJ2-1	CASSLREVHYNEQFF
TRBV25-1	-	TRBJ2-5	CASGWTGVFPETQYF
TRBV7-9	-	TRBJ1-2	CASSLEGRASGYTF
TRBV29-1	-	TRBJ2-3	CSVVRQGGNTDTQYF